Sequencing of this T cell receptor beta chain was carried out in a study of CD8 T cells in Susac syndrome. Study findings and constraints: The study acknowledged a relatively small number of individuals in its TCR sequencing and HLA analysis.

Reverse transcription of roughly 0.5 to 1 ug RNA was performed with random hexamers. TCR beta CDR3 was amplified by immunoSEQ multiplex PCR. This amplification extended across 54 Vbeta and 13 Jbeta segments. TCRdb itself ran the immunoSEQ multiplex PCR reads through MiXCR, one entry per CDR3 protein. The repertoire has about 150,000 distinct CDR3 sequences, over 95% of them found once; the top ten carry roughly 0.16%. TCR beta sequencing covered blood CD8+ and CD4+ T cells. The TEMRA cells underwent FACS enrichment, while the CD8+ and CD4+ T cells underwent negative isolation. For this clonotype: The target antigen is unknown.

V lost 6 bases and J 6 bases, leaving 8 bases between the germline ends. Per the germline V gene, CDR1 is SGHTA and CDR2 is FQGNSA. This CDR3 has 11 amino acids. This rearrangement joins TRBV7-2 to TRBJ1-1; D gene uncertain. The sequence came from a human donor with multiple sclerosis. The material sequenced was CD8+ T cells from PBMCs. CDR3 nucleotides: TGTGCCAGCAGATTCGGCGCTGAAGCTTTCTTT. Encoded protein: CASRFGAEAFF.